This TCR beta chain comes out of a study of blood T cell repertoires in COVID-19 (dated by TCRdb to the early 2020s). Concerning the study at large: Collaborator samples came from the United States, Italy and Spain and covered acute and convalescent phases of COVID-19. The material from the prospective study consisted of cDNA or gDNA derived from T cells, B-cell-depleted T cells, or PBMCs. Where available, HLA class I and class II types were taken from metadata supplied by the sample provider and were not determined by assay-based typing. The samples were drawn from the first 160 participants of the ongoing ImmuneRACE study and from 950 to 1,500 subjects provided by 6 global collaborators. The repertoires were released in a freely available public database meant as a resource for research on the immune response to SARS-CoV-2. Sample metadata almost always included a de-identified subject ID, COVID-19 status, age in years and sex. Deeply sampled blood TCRbeta repertoires from subjects exposed to, actively infected with, or recovered from COVID-19 were included in the dataset. The investigation overall reported the following: The quantity of clinical and demographic metadata differed by source and by participant and was supplied without curation.

In the prospective study, participants were roughly 18 to 100 years old, resided in about 25 geographic areas of the United States, and were enrolled through a virtual design. In the prospective study, cohorts were assigned on the basis of participant-reported clinical history obtained from a screening survey and a study questionnaire. For ImmuneRACE Cohort 3, a participant was defined as recovered based on two consecutive negative NP/OP PCR tests, clearance by a healthcare professional, or resolution of symptoms. In the prospective study, whole blood, serum and a nasopharyngeal or oropharyngeal swab were collected from each participant by mobile phlebotomists. Participants in the prospective study had the option to provide additional blood draws and questionnaires over a roughly two-month period. Before DNA extraction, blood samples from the prospective study were shipped at room temperature or frozen.

TCRbeta CDR3 regions were amplified from genomic DNA using the immunoSEQ Assay, a bias-controlled multiplex PCR. The source study handled its data this way. The number of nucleated cells in each sample was estimated from the amplification of reference gene primers within the assay. To quantify the absolute abundance of each unique TCRbeta CDR3 rearrangement, sequence reads were collapsed and filtered. For each sample, productive Simpson clonality was calculated as the square root of Simpson's diversity index over productive rearrangements. TCRdb holds this immuneACCESS table with in-frame rearrangements only. Some clones are missing; in checked studies, unresolved V genes explain under half, and the rest has no known cause. V, J and clone size are taken as reported in that table, and D and trimming were inferred from the DNA itself. The sample records some 320,000 clones, more than 90% of which are singletons. The ten largest clones add up to 2.6% of the sample.

Concerning this clone itself: Its antigen remains undetermined. One base away there is no much larger clone; base qualities are not given.

From the cysteine up to the phenylalanine, the CDR3 has a length of 17 residues. This entry keeps only the CDR3 DNA: 51 bases, framed from base 1. The TCR sequence derives from a man in his fifties or sixties who had recovered from COVID-19. Sequenced: PBMCs or T cells enriched from blood (not recorded which). The sequence joins TRBV21-1 to TRBJ2-3; the D call TRBD2 from the table was never checked on the DNA. TRBV21-1 is recorded as a pseudogene. The CDR3 amino acid sequence is: CASKPGTGTSDTDTQYF. The sequence in DNA is TGTGCCAGCAAACCCGGGACAGGGACTAGCGACACAGATACGCAGTATTTT.